Many counts were recorded for the clone carrying this T cell receptor beta chain. Germline values: CDR1 SGHNT, CDR2 YENEEA. Trimming took 4 bases from V and 9 from J; bases not matched to a gene: 7. There are 14 residues in the CDR3. Combining a sample-barcoded 5' primer with a J-beta primer mix, a second PCR ran for roughly 7 to 12 cycles. TCRdb re-derived calls from the 5' RACE reads in MiXCR, one entry per CDR3 protein. The top ten hold about a sixth of the sample, which has around 670,000 distinct CDR3 sequences, about 30% seen once. This record comes from a study of blood T cells in healthy people across ages. There were healthy Caucasian individuals from Russia, aged about 6 to 100, serving as donors.

This clonotype was obtained from an elderly woman in good health. Material for sequencing was blood. This rearrangement joins TRBV11-3 to TRBJ2-1, with 9 bases lining up with TRBD1. The CDR3 DNA reads TGTGCCAGCAGCTCGGGACAGGGAATCTCTGAGCAGTTCTTC. The encoded protein is CASSSGQGISEQFF. Full variable domain (outside the CDR3, taken from reference TRBV11-3 and TRBJ2-1): EAGVVQSPRYKIIEKKQPVAFWCNPISGHNTLYWYLQNLGQGPELLIRYENEEAVDDSQLPKDRFSAERLKGVDSTLKIQPAELGDSAVYLCASSSGQGISEQFFGPGTRLTVL.